The 5 T cell receptor beta chains in this list originate from one sample, sequenced in a study of Ad26.COV2.S vaccination and SARS-CoV-2 variants. Method: immunoSEQ multiplex PCR; TCRdb's copy keeps in-frame clones and lacks some. This table holds hundreds of thousands of clones, approximately 81% found once. The treatment: some 19 received Ad26.COV2.S at low or high dose, single or two shots; roughly 5 received placebo; per-sample allocation not given. Day 63 after the first injection of vaccine or placebo was the sampling time. The sample was peripheral blood, taken in a trial of Ad26.COV2.S vaccine versus placebo. Receptor source: a person aged 18-65 years who received the Ad26.COV2.S COVID-19 vaccine or a placebo.

This clone was seen a single time. The chain is built from TRBV18 and TRBJ2-3, with D unclear. V was pared by 3 bases and J by 2 bases, with 12 bases between. CDR1 KGHSH and CDR2 LQKENI come from the germline V gene. The CDR3 length is 15 residues. CDR3 in amino acids: CASSPSSFFTDTQYF. The CDR3 DNA sequence: TGTGCCAGCTCACCCTCATCCTTTTTCACAGATACGCAGTATTTT.

This chain's CDR3 is CASSIDLSTGELFF. The CDR3 region has the DNA TGTGCCAGTAGTATAGATCTATCCACCGGGGAGCTGTTTTTT. The rearrangement uses TRBV19 and TRBJ2-2, with D unresolved. The V end lost 0 bases, the J end lost 4 bases, and 6 bases lay between the germline ends. Germline values: CDR1 LNHDA, CDR2 SQIVND (reference sequence). This CDR3 comprises 14 residues.

The V and J genes are TRBV9 and TRBJ1-2; D remains unclear. The CDR3 totals 10 residues. The V end was cut by 5 bases, the J end by 10 bases, with 9 bases between. The germline V gene has CDR1 SGDLS and CDR2 YYNGEE. The DNA for the CDR3 is TGTGCCAGCAGAGAGAAGGCCTACACCTTC. This gives the protein CASREKAYTF. Looking up the rest from reference TRBV9 and TRBJ1-2 gives the full variable domain: DSGVTQTPKHLITATGQRVTLRCSPRSGDLSVYWYQQSLDQGLQFLIQYYNGEERAKGNILERFSAQQFPDLHSELNLSSLELGDSALYFCASREKAYTFGSGTRLTVV.

The rearrangement uses TRBV3-1 (or the pseudogene TRBV3-2) and TRBJ2-2; D gene ambiguous. Between the trimmed V and J ends, which lost 2 bases and 4 bases, there was a span of 17 bases. Germline lookup yields CDR1 LGHDT and CDR2 YNNKEL (reference sequence). The CDR3 sequence is 17 residues long. As DNA, the CDR3 is TGTGCCAGCAGCCAATTTATCTCGTCCTGGGGCACCGGGGAGCTGTTTTTT. Translated, it gives CASSQFISSWGTGELFF.

This chain's CDR3 is CASSHTTGAETQYF. Written as DNA, the CDR3 is TGTGCCAGCAGCCATACGACAGGGGCGGAGACCCAGTACTTC. The chain carries TRBV7-9 and TRBJ2-5; 8 positions match TRBD1. The V gene end was trimmed by 5 bases and the J gene end by 5 bases; junction bases not matched to a gene: 7. The germline CDR1 and CDR2 sequences are SEHNR and FQNEAQ (reference sequence). This CDR3 is 14 amino acids long.